The next 7 T cell receptor beta chains were all read from a single sample in a study of vaccination and CD4 T cells after COVID-19. Their recognized antigens are unknown. The Oncomine TCR Beta short-read assay was applied to DNA of cultured CD4+ T cells. TCRdb processed the PCR reads anew with MiXCR; each CDR3 protein has one entry. The sample lists approximately 12,000 distinct CDR3 sequences, 45% to 55% occurring once. Treatment meaning: roughly 11-day PBMC culture with coronavirus spike peptide pools or control peptides (ViraFEST assay). Specimen: CD4+ T cells from blood, cultured in vitro. All receptors derive from a human donor who had recovered from COVID-19.

The chain uses TRBV7-8 and TRBJ2-4; 9 bases are a match to TRBD1. Germline lookup yields CDR1 SGHVS and CDR2 FQNEAQ. The CDR3 consists of 18 residues. The J segment lost 0 bases and the V segment lost 4 bases, leaving 10 bases of the junction unmatched. Here the CDR3 reads CASSSPGQGHLAKNIQYF. CDR3 coding DNA: TGTGCCAGCAGCTCGCCGGGACAGGGTCATCTAGCCAAAAACATTCAGTACTTC.

J is TRBJ1-4 and V is TRBV27; D uncertain. The CDR3 consists of 13 residues. CDR1 and CDR2 from the germline V gene are MNHEY and SMNVEV (reference sequence). V shed 5 bases and J shed 5 bases, with 9 bases lying between them. CDR3 sequence reads: CASSMKYNEKLFF. The CDR3 DNA reads TGTGCCAGCAGTATGAAGTACAATGAAAAACTGTTTTTT. The variable domain in full, with the rest retrieved from reference TRBV27 and TRBJ1-4, is EAQVTQNPRYLITVTGKKLTVTCSQNMNHEYMSWYRQDPGLGLRQIYYSMNVEVTDKGDVPEGYKVSRKEKRNFPLILESPSPNQTSLYFCASSMKYNEKLFFGSGTQLSVL.

This clonotype turned up a few times. The rearrangement links TRBV7-9 to TRBJ1-5; no reliable D call. The length of the CDR3 is 12 residues. V gave up 4 bases and J gave up 3 bases, with 4 bases separating them. The germline gives CDR1 SEHNR, CDR2 FQNEAQ (reference sequence). This chain's CDR3 is CASSSLNQPQHF. In DNA, the CDR3 is TGTGCCAGCAGCTCCCTCAATCAGCCCCAGCATTTT. Full variable domain (remainder filled in from reference TRBV7-9 and TRBJ1-5): DTGVSQNPRHKITKRGQNVTFRCDPISEHNRLYWYRQTLGQGPEFLTYFQNEAQLEKSRLLSDRFSAERPKGSFSTLEIQRTEQGDSAMYLCASSSLNQPQHFGDGTRLSIL.

This clonotype was seen a handful of times. The chain is built from TRBV10-1 and TRBJ2-1, with 12 positions matching TRBD2. Germline V CDR1 and CDR2: WNHNN, SYGVQD (reference sequence). J gave up 2 bases and V 7 bases, and 12 bases lay outside the gene matches. The CDR3 is 18 residues long. The CDR3 is CASIILAGGLLAYNEQFF. CDR3 DNA sequence: TGCGCCAGCATTATACTAGCGGGAGGTCTTTTGGCCTACAATGAGCAGTTCTTC.

This chain connects TRBV7-2 to TRBJ2-4; 8 bases align to TRBD1. Trimming cost V 5 bases and J 6 bases; bases outside gene matches: 12. Germline CDR1 SGHTA, CDR2 FQGNSA. The CDR3 is made up of 16 amino acids. CDR3 nucleotides: TGTGCCAGCAGCAATCCCCCAGGGGGCGCCGGAAACATTCAGTACTTC. It is translated as CASSNPPGGAGNIQYF.

The chain combines TRBV7-9 with TRBJ2-1; a weak D match, TRBD1 (5 bases). This CDR3 is built from 17 residues. The V gene lost 1 base and the J gene lost 4 bases, with 17 bases spanning the gap. Germline assignment: CDR1 SEHNR and CDR2 FQNEAQ (reference sequence). CDR3 residues: CASSLGPRKGIYNEQFF. DNA for the CDR3: TGTGCCAGCAGCTTAGGACCAAGGAAGGGGATATACAATGAGCAGTTCTTC. Supplemented by reference TRBV7-9 and TRBJ2-1, the full variable domain reads DTGVSQNPRHKITKRGQNVTFRCDPISEHNRLYWYRQTLGQGPEFLTYFQNEAQLEKSRLLSDRFSAERPKGSFSTLEIQRTEQGDSAMYLCASSLGPRKGIYNEQFFGPGTRLTVL.

The chain uses TRBV7-3 and TRBJ2-1; 8 bases are shared with TRBD1. Germline loops: CDR1 SGHTA, CDR2 FQGTGA. V was pared by 5 bases and J by 2 bases, with 5 bases of the junction left unmatched. This CDR3 has 15 amino acids. Here the CDR3 DNA reads TGTGCCAGCAGCCCGACAGGGGAAGCCTACAATGAGCAGTTCTTC. It is translated as CASSPTGEAYNEQFF.